The clone carrying this TCR beta chain has ten or more counts. What it recognizes is unknown. Memory CD4+ cells were defined as CD4+CD45RO+CD25-. Whole-study findings and limits: The TCR gene usage of tumor memory CD4+ T cells clustered together with blood and lymph node memory CD4+ cells and with lymph node naive CD4+ cells.

Full-length variable regions came from constant-region reverse primers plus semi-nested Nested Universal Primer A PCR. TCRdb recomputed calls from the 5' RACE reads with MiXCR, one row per CDR3 protein. Of fewer than 80,000 distinct CDR3 sequences listed, 22% were seen once; the top ten hold 2.5% to 3%. Deletions cut 11 bases from V and 7 bases from J, with 15 bases between. CDR3 length: 13 residues. Germline V gene lookup returns CDR1 SGHTA and CDR2 FQGNSA. This rearrangement joins TRBV7-2 to TRBJ1-6; D is uncertain. The receptor was derived from a female donor with breast cancer. The source material was memory CD4+ T cells sorted from a lymph node. Subset given: memory CD4+ T cells, CD4+CD45RO+CD25-. The CDR3 bases are TGTGCCTCGATGTGGAGGGAGAATTCACCCCTCCACTTT. Its translation is CASMWRENSPLHF.